This T cell receptor beta chain is drawn from a study of cytomegalovirus exposure and HLA in healthy donors. About the study: The platform used for the 120 or so validation repertoires matched that of the roughly 670 first-cohort repertoires, a later analysis reported.

Germline V lookup: CDR1 SNHLY, CDR2 FYNNEI. CDR3 size: 14 residues. The V end lost 3 bases, the J end lost 3 bases, and 6 bases lay between the germline ends. TCRdb's table, derived via immunoSEQ multiplex PCR, lists solely in-frame clones and lacks some. Of more than 250,000 clones in the sample, around 87% were seen once. Sequenced sample: PBMCs. This chain links TRBV2 with TRBJ1-6, with D hard to call. The origin of this receptor is a woman younger than 45 in good health and CMV-seropositive. The CDR3 DNA reads as TGTGCCAGCAGTGACCAGGTCTATAATTCACCCCTCCACTTT. Encoded protein: CASSDQVYNSPLHF.